This entry lists 15 T cell receptor beta chains sequenced from one sample in a study of T cell responses to AZD1222 COVID-19 vaccine. Method: immunoSEQ multiplex PCR; TCRdb's copy keeps in-frame clones and lacks some. The data show 110,000 to 150,000 clones, under 95% seen once. Sample: peripheral blood, taken on day 0 of AZD1222 vaccination. These receptors came from an adult in good health.

The chain joins TRBV12-3 or TRBV12-4 to TRBJ1-4; 9 bases agree with TRBD1. CDR3 length: 12 residues. V lost 7 bases, J lost 17 bases, and 11 bases stayed unmatched. CDR3 protein: CASTQGTGRTFF. The CDR3 nucleotides read TGTGCCAGCACTCAAGGGACAGGGAGGACTTTTTTT.

The rearrangement joins TRBV7-9 to TRBJ1-4; D remains unclear. The CDR3 sequence is 14 residues long. V shed 1 base and J shed 4 bases, with 7 bases lying between them. Germline assignment: CDR1 SEHNR and CDR2 FQNEAQ (reference sequence). The CDR3 spells CASSLGEFNEKLFF. CDR3 bases: TGTGCCAGCAGCTTAGGAGAGTTTAATGAAAAACTGTTTTTT.

The chain is built from TRBV4-1 and TRBJ1-6; D is possibly TRBD1 (6 bases). The length of the CDR3 is 13 residues. Germline CDR1 reads MGHRA; CDR2 reads YSYEKL. Trimming stripped 3 bases from V and 7 bases from J, with 7 bases between. For the CDR3, the DNA is TGCGCCAGCAGCCATCAGGGGAATTCACCCCTCCACTTT. Translation: CASSHQGNSPLHF.

CDR3 sequence (DNA): TGTGCCAGCAGTTACAGATGGGGGGGGCGAGGTCAGCCCCAGCATTTT. Translating gives CASSYRWGGRGQPQHF. The gene calls are TRBV6-7 and TRBJ1-5; weak D call: TRBD1 (6 bases). TRBV6-7 is marked as an open reading frame, function uncertain. Trimming pared 2 bases from V and 6 bases from J, leaving 17 bases between. The CDR3 consists of 16 residues.

The genes are TRBV2 and TRBJ2-1; 11 positions agree with TRBD2. The germline gives CDR1 SNHLY, CDR2 FYNNEI. The CDR3 covers 16 residues. V lost 6 bases and J lost 6; bases outside the gene matches: 10. The CDR3 DNA reads as TGTGCCAGCAGGGTACTGCCTAGCGGGGGGAGCAATGAGCAGTTCTTC. It is translated as CASRVLPSGGSNEQFF.

The sample holds one count of this clone. V usage is TRBV7-3 and J usage is TRBJ2-1; 8 nucleotides align to TRBD2. J was trimmed by 6 bases and V by 5 bases; bases with no gene match: 6. The CDR3 extends over 14 amino acids. Germline-derived CDR1 and CDR2 are SGHTA and FQGTGA. The DNA of the CDR3 is TGTGCCAGCAGCCACGGGAGGGACGGCAATGAGCAGTTCTTC. Translating it yields CASSHGRDGNEQFF.

The genes are TRBV6-5 and TRBJ2-1; 7 bases fit TRBD2. This CDR3 spans 13 amino acids. In germline, CDR1 is MNHEY, CDR2 SVGAGI. With 6 bases clipped from V and 6 bases from J, the junction kept 5 bases outside the gene matches. CDR3: CASRAGRCNEQFF. CDR3 nucleotide sequence: TGTGCCAGCAGAGCGGGGAGATGCAATGAGCAGTTCTTC.

Only one count was recorded for this clone. The chain combines TRBV12-3 or TRBV12-4 with TRBJ1-1; D ambiguous. V was trimmed by 3 bases and J by 4 bases, leaving 6 bases between them. The CDR3 is 12 amino acids. CDR3 sequence (DNA): TGTGCCAGCAGTTTTGGGATCACTGAAGCTTTCTTT. This translates into CASSFGITEAFF.

The gene calls are TRBV7-2 and TRBJ1-5; D not certain. Germline V gene data show CDR1 as SGHTA and CDR2 as FQGNSA. The V end lost 5 bases, the J end lost 4 bases, and 12 bases lay between the germline ends. This CDR3 contains 14 residues. CDR3 bases: TGTGCCAGCAGCCTAGACGGATCTAATCAGCCCCAGCATTTT. Encoded protein: CASSLDGSNQPQHF.

This clone was observed a single time. The V gene is TRBV19, the J gene TRBJ1-5; D possibly corresponds to TRBD1 (6 bases). CDR1 is LNHDA and CDR2 is SQIVND in the germline V gene (reference sequence). V was clipped by 8 bases and J by 2 bases, with 19 bases between them. The CDR3 has 16 amino acids. CDR3 loop: CASATPHRVGNQPQHF. Here the CDR3 DNA reads TGTGCCAGTGCTACCCCCCACAGGGTTGGCAATCAGCCCCAGCATTTT.

CDR3 nucleotides: TGTGCCAGCAGCTTAGCTATCCGGTCAACCTATGGCTACACCTTC. Amino acids: CASSLAIRSTYGYTF. V usage is TRBV7-9 and J usage is TRBJ1-2; D unclear. This CDR3 has 15 residues. Germline V gene sequence: CDR1 SEHNR, CDR2 FQNEAQ (reference sequence). The V end lost 0 bases, the J end lost 4 bases, and 12 bases lay between the germline ends.

The rearrangement uses TRBV28 and TRBJ2-7; D might be TRBD1 or TRBD2, each matching 5 bases. The CDR3 spans 17 residues. Per the germline V gene, CDR1 is MDHEN and CDR2 is SYDVKM. V was clipped by 1 base and J by 5 bases, with 21 bases between them. CDR3 amino acids: CASSLFAGSGRKNEQYF. CDR3 in DNA: TGTGCCAGCAGTTTATTCGCCGGGTCGGGGCGGAAAAACGAGCAGTACTTC.

The rearrangement uses TRBV4-3 and TRBJ2-1; 9 nucleotides align to TRBD1. Germline V gives CDR1 LGHNA, CDR2 YSLEER. There are 16 residues in the CDR3. V dropped 3 bases and J dropped 3; count of bases not matched to a gene: 6. CDR3 protein: CASSQERDRVYNEQFF. CDR3 nucleotide sequence: TGCGCCAGCAGCCAGGAAAGGGACAGGGTCTACAATGAGCAGTTCTTC.

The chain uses TRBV6-2 or TRBV6-3 and TRBJ1-2; D is undetermined. The germline V gene encodes CDR1 MNHEY and CDR2 SVGEGT. V lost 0 bases and J 2 bases, leaving 4 bases between the germline ends. The CDR3 length is 13 residues. CDR3 protein: CASSYSDNYGYTF. The CDR3 coding sequence is TGTGCCAGCAGTTACTCGGACAACTATGGCTACACCTTC.

The gene calls are TRBV28 and TRBJ2-7; no clear D. Trimming took 3 bases from V and 3 from J, leaving 12 bases between them. This CDR3 is built from 14 residues. In germline, CDR1 is MDHEN, CDR2 SYDVKM. CDR3 in DNA: TGTGCCAGCAGTTTTAGTATAACTTTCTACGAGCAGTACTTC. The encoded protein is CASSFSITFYEQYF.